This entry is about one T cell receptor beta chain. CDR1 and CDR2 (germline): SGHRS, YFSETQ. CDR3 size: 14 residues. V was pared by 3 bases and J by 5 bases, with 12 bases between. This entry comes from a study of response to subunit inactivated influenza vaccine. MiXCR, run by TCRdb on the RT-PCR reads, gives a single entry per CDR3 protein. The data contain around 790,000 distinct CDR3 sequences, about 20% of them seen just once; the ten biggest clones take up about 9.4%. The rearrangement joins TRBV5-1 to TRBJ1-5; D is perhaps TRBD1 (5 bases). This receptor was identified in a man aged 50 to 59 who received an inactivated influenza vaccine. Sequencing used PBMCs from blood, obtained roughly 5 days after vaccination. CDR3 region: CASSSGSGDQPQHF. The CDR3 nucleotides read TGCGCCAGCAGCTCAGGGTCTGGCGATCAGCCCCAGCATTTT. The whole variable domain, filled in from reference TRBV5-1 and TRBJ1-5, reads KAGVTQTPRYLIKTRGQQVTLSCSPISGHRSVSWYQQTPGQGLQFLFEYFSETQRNKGNFPGRFSGRQFSNSRSEMNVSTLELGDSALYLCASSSGSGDQPQHFGDGTRLSIL.